This T cell receptor (beta chain) was profiled in a study of cytomegalovirus exposure and HLA in healthy donors. PCR used 60 Vbeta primers and 13 Jbeta primers. Repertoires were generated with immunoSEQ multiplex PCR, while TCRdb's copy carries only in-frame clones and drops some. The sample has 150,000 to 200,000 clones, approximately 79% seen once. Source material: PBMCs. The clonotype comes from a middle-aged man in good health and CMV-seropositive.

The CDR3 protein is CASTGQAHSNQPQHF. The CDR3 DNA follows: TGTGCCAGCACCGGACAGGCCCATAGCAATCAGCCCCAGCATTTT. The chain employs TRBV2 and TRBJ1-5, with 7 bases that match TRBD1. Losses at the gene ends were 7 bases for V and 0 bases for J; bases not matched to a gene: 6. In germline, CDR1 is SNHLY, CDR2 FYNNEI. The CDR3 is made up of 15 amino acids.